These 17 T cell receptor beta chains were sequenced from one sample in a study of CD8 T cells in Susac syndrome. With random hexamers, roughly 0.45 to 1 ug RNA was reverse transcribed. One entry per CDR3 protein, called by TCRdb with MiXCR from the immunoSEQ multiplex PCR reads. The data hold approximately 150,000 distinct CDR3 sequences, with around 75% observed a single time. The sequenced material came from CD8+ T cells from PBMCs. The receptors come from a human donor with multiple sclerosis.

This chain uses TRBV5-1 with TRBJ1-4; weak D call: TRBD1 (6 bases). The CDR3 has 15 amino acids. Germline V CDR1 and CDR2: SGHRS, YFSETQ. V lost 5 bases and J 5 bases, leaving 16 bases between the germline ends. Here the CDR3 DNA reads TGCGCCAGCAGGCAGAGGGGGTTGGGAAATGAAAAACTGTTTTTT. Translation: CASRQRGLGNEKLFF. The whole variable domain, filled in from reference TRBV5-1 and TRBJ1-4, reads KAGVTQTPRYLIKTRGQQVTLSCSPISGHRSVSWYQQTPGQGLQFLFEYFSETQRNKGNFPGRFSGRQFSNSRSEMNVSTLELGDSALYLCASRQRGLGNEKLFFGSGTQLSVL.

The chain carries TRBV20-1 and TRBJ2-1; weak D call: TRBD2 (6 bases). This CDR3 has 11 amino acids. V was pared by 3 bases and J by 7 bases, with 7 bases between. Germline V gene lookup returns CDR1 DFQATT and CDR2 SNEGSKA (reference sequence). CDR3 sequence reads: CSARGLNEQFF. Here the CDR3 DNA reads TGCAGTGCTAGGGGACTGAATGAGCAGTTCTTC.

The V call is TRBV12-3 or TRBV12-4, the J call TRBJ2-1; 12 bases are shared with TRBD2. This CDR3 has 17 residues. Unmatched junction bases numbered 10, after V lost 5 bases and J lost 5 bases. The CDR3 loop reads CASSPLLAGGNNNEQFF. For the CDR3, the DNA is TGTGCCAGCAGTCCGCTACTAGCGGGAGGCAACAACAATGAGCAGTTCTTC.

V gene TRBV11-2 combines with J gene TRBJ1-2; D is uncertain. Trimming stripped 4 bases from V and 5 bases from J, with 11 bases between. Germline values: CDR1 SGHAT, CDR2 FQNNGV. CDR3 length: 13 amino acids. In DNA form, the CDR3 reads TGTGCCAGCAGCTACGATGCCAATTATGGCTACACCTTC. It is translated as CASSYDANYGYTF.

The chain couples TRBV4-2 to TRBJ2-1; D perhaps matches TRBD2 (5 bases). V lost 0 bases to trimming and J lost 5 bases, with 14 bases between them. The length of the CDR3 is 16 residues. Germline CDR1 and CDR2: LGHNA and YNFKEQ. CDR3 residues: CASSQDLSGVNNEQFF. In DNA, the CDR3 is TGTGCCAGCAGCCAAGATCTAAGCGGAGTTAACAATGAGCAGTTCTTC.

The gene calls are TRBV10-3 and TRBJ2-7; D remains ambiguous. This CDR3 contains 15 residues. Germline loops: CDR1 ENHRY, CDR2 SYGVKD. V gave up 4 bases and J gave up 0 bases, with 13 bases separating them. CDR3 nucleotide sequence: TGTGCCATCAGTGTGTTGGCCAGGAGCTCCTACGAGCAGTACTTC. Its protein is CAISVLARSSYEQYF.

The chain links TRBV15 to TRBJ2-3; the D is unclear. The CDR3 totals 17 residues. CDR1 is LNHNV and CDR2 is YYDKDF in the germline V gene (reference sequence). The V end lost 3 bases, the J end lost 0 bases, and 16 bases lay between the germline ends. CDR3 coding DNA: TGTGCCACCAGCAGGTCCCGAGAGAATCCTAGCACAGATACGCAGTATTTT. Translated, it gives CATSRSRENPSTDTQYF.

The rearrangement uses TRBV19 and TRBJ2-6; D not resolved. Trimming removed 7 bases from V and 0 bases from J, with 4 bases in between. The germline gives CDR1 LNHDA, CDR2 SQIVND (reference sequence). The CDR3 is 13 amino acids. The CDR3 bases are TGTGCCAGTACGAACTCTGGGGCCAACGTCCTGACTTTC. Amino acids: CASTNSGANVLTF.

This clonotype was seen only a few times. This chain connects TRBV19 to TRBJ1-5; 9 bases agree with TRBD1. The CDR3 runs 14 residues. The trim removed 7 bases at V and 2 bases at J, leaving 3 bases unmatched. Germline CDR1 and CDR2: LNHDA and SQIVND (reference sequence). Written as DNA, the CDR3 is TGTGCCAGTATTGACAGGGGGGGCAATCAGCCCCAGCATTTT. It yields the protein CASIDRGGNQPQHF.

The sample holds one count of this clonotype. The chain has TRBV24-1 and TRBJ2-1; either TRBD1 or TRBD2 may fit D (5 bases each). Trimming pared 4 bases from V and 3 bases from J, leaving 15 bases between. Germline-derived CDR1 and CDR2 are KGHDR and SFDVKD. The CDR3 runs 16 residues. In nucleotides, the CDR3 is TGTGCCACCAGTGACTGGGACGGTTCTCTCTACAATGAGCAGTTCTTC. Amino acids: CATSDWDGSLYNEQFF.

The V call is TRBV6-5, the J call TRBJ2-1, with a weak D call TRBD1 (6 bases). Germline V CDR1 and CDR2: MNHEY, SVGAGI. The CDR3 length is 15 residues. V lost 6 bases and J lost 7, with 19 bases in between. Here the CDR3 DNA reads TGTGCCAGCAGGACCTCACAGGGTCTTAAAAATGAGCAGTTCTTC. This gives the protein CASRTSQGLKNEQFF.

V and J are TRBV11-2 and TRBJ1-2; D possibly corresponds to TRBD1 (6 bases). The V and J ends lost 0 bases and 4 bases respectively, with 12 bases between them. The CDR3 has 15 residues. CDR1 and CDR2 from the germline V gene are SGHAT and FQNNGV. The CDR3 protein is CASSLEGGPAYGYTF. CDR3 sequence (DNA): TGTGCCAGCAGCTTAGAAGGGGGTCCGGCCTATGGCTACACCTTC.

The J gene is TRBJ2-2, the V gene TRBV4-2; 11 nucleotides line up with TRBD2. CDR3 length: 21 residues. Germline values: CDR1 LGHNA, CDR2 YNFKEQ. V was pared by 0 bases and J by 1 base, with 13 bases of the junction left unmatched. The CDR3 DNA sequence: TGTGCCAGCAGCCAAGAAGGAATGGGACTAGCGGCACCTCTGAACACCGGGGAGCTGTTTTTT. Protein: CASSQEGMGLAAPLNTGELFF.

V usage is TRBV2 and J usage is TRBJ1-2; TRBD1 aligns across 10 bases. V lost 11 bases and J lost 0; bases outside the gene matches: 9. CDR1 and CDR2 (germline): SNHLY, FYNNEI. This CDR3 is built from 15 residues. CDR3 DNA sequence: TGTGCCGGGCTGGGACAGGGGCATTCTAACTATGGCTACACCTTC. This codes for CAGLGQGHSNYGYTF.

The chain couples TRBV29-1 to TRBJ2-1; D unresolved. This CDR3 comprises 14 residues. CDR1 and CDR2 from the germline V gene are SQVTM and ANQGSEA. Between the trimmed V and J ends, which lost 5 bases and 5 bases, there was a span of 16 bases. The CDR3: CSVWSWEKNNEQFF. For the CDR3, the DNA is TGCAGCGTTTGGTCGTGGGAAAAAAACAATGAGCAGTTCTTC.

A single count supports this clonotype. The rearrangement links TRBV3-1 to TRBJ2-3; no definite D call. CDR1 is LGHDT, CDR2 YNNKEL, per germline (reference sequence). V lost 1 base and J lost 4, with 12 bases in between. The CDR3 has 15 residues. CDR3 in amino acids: CASSQVVDSPDTQYF. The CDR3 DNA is TGTGCCAGCAGCCAAGTAGTCGATAGCCCAGATACGCAGTATTTT.

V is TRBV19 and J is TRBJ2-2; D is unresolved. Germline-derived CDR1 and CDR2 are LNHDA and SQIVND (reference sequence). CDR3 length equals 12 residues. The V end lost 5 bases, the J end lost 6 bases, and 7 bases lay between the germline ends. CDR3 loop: CASSFVAGELFF. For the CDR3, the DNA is TGTGCCAGTAGTTTTGTCGCCGGGGAGCTGTTTTTT.